The entry below gives a single T cell receptor (beta chain) sequence along with its context. The entry originates in a study of T cell responses to AZD1222 COVID-19 vaccine. Sequenced by immunoSEQ multiplex PCR; TCRdb stores in-frame clones only, minus some. The data show 70,000 to 95,000 clones, roughly 90% seen once. The CDR3 runs 14 residues. CDR1 is SGHNT and CDR2 is YENEEA in the germline V gene. V was shortened by 2 bases and J by 5 bases, with 9 bases between the two germline ends. The sequence came from an adult who received the AZD1222 COVID-19 vaccine. The material sequenced was peripheral blood, taken 28 days after the second AZD1222 dose. The chain employs TRBV11-3 and TRBJ2-2, with D possibly matching TRBD1 (5 bases). The CDR3 loop is CASSLQGGTGELFF. The CDR3 DNA follows: TGTGCCAGCAGCTTACAGGGTGGAACCGGGGAGCTGTTTTTT.